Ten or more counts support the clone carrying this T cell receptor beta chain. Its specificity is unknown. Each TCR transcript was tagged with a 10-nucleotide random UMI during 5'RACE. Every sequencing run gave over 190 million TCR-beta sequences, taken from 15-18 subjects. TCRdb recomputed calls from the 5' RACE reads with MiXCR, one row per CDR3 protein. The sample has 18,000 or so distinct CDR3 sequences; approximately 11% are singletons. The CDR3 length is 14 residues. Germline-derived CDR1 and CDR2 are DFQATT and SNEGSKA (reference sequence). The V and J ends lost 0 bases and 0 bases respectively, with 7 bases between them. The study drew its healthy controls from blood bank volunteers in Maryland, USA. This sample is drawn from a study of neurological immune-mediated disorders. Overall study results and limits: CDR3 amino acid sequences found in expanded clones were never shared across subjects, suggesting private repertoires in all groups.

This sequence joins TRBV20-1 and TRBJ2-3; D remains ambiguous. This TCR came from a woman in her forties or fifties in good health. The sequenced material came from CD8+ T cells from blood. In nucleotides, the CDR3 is TGCAGTGCTAGAGATAGGGCTAGCACAGATACGCAGTATTTT. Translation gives CSARDRASTDTQYF.